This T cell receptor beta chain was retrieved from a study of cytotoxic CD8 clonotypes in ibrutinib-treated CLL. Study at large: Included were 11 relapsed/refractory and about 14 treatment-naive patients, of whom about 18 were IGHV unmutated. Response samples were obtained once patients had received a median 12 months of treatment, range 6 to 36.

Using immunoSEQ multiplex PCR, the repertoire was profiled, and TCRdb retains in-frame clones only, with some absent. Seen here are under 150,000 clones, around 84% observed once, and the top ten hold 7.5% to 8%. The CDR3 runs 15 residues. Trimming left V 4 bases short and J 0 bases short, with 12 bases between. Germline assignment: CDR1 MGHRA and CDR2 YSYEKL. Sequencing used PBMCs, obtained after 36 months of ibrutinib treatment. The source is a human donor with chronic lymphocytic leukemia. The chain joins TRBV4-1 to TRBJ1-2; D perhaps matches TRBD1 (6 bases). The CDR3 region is CASSPPGAANYGYTF. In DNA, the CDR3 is TGCGCCAGCAGCCCGCCGGGGGCGGCTAACTATGGCTACACCTTC.